The following is a T cell receptor (beta chain) sequence with its context. This sample is drawn from a study of T cell responses to AZD1222 COVID-19 vaccine. V was pared by 3 bases and J by 2 bases, with 6 bases of the junction left unmatched. Germline CDR1 is SGDLS and CDR2 is YYNGEE. CDR3 size: 17 residues. Some clones are missing from TCRdb's copy, which holds only in-frame ones; the method was immunoSEQ multiplex PCR. The table has under 95,000 clones, roughly 85% seen once; the top ten hold over 7.5%. The sample here was peripheral blood, taken on day 0 of AZD1222 vaccination. V is TRBV9 and J is TRBJ1-3, with 12 bases identical to TRBD1. The sequence was obtained from an adult in good health. The DNA for the CDR3 is TGTGCCAGCAGCGGGGGACAGGGGGCTGTAACTGGAAACACCATATATTTT. Translation: CASSGGQGAVTGNTIYF.